These T cell receptor beta chains were read from a single sample in a study of Ad26.COV2.S vaccination and SARS-CoV-2 variants. Some clones are missing from TCRdb's copy, which holds only in-frame ones; the method was immunoSEQ multiplex PCR. Of 300,000 to 350,000 clones listed, 80% to 90% are singletons. The specimen comprised peripheral blood, sampled in a trial of Ad26.COV2.S vaccine versus placebo. These receptors were collected from a person aged 18 to 59 who received the Ad26.COV2.S COVID-19 vaccine or a placebo. The CDR3 runs from the conserved cysteine through the conserved F or W. Fields, in order: J gene, V gene, clone size, D gene, CDR3 protein, CDR3 DNA. The D gene is left open where the match is weak. Size is stated for part of the rows, as once, few or many counts, or as a class when the clone is expanded.

>TRBJ2-1|TRBV7-2|NA|TRBD2
CASSLAGGEYNEQFF
TGTGCCAGCAGCCTAGCGGGAGGAGAATACAATGAGCAGTTCTTC
>TRBJ1-5|TRBV21-1|NA|NA
CASSKGVRPLSNQPQHF
TGTGCCAGCAGCAAAGGGGTTCGGCCCCTAAGCAATCAGCCCCAGCATTTT
>TRBJ1-1|TRBV6-2/TRBV6-3|NA|NA
CASSYRPGTPSEAFF
TGTGCCAGCAGTTACCGTCCCGGGACACCCTCTGAAGCTTTCTTT
>TRBJ1-5|TRBV4-1|NA|NA
CASSQGETPYQPQHF
TGCGCCAGCAGCCAAGGGGAGACACCTTATCAGCCCCAGCATTTT
>TRBJ2-4|TRBV19|NA|NA
CASIKGGNIQYF
TGTGCCAGTATCAAGGGAGGAAACATTCAGTACTTC
>TRBJ1-6|TRBV3-1/TRBV3-2|NA|NA
CASSQLRQQPLHF
TGTGCCAGCAGCCAATTGAGACAGCAACCCCTCCACTTT
>TRBJ2-7|TRBV6-2/TRBV6-3|few|NA
CASSYSKQWSSYEQYF
TGTGCCAGCAGTTACTCGAAACAGTGGAGTTCCTACGAGCAGTACTTC
>TRBJ2-5|TRBV30|NA|NA
CAWSVGETQYF
TGTGCCTGGAGTGTAGGGGAGACCCAGTACTTC
>TRBJ2-5|TRBV4-3|NA|NA
CASSQDAGTRGTQYF
TGCGCCAGCAGCCAAGATGCGGGCACCAGGGGGACCCAGTACTTC
>TRBJ1-1|TRBV5-1|NA|TRBD1
CASSWGTGARANTEAFF
TGCGCCAGCAGCTGGGGGACAGGGGCGAGGGCGAACACTGAAGCTTTCTTT
>TRBJ2-1|TRBV2|few|NA
CASSRRQVSWNEQFF
TGTGCCAGCAGTCGGAGACAGGTCTCATGGAATGAGCAGTTCTTC
>TRBJ2-1|TRBV29-1|NA|TRBD2
CSVEKLAGRDEQFF
TGCAGCGTTGAGAAACTAGCGGGAAGGGATGAGCAGTTCTTC
>TRBJ1-5|TRBV19|NA|NA
CASSINGAGSNQPQHF
TGTGCCAGTAGTATAAATGGTGCGGGAAGCAATCAGCCCCAGCATTTT
>TRBJ2-2|TRBV19|NA|TRBD1
CASSSYRGTGELFF
TGTGCCAGTAGTTCCTACAGGGGCACCGGGGAGCTGTTTTTT
>TRBJ2-2|TRBV9|NA|NA
CASSLRDGAGELFF
TGTGCCAGCAGCCTCCGAGATGGGGCCGGGGAGCTGTTTTTT
>TRBJ2-7|TRBV5-6|NA|NA
CASSPTGSSYEQYF
TGTGCCAGCAGCCCGACGGGAAGCTCCTACGAGCAGTACTTC
>TRBJ2-7|TRBV24-1|NA|TRBD1
CATGQGYEQYF
TGTGCCACCGGACAGGGTTACGAGCAGTACTTC
>TRBJ2-7|TRBV28|NA|NA
CASSPTDGTGFYEQYF
TGTGCCAGCAGTCCTACGGACGGGACGGGGTTCTACGAGCAGTACTTC
>TRBJ1-3|TRBV28|NA|TRBD1
CASSSDRAGVAGNTIYF
TGTGCCAGCAGTTCGGACAGGGCGGGAGTCGCTGGAAACACCATATATTTT
>TRBJ1-2|TRBV29-1|NA|NA
CSVESTGSNYGYTF
TGCAGCGTCGAATCCACCGGGTCTAACTATGGCTACACCTTC
>TRBJ1-1|TRBV4-2|few|NA
CASSQARTGGTEAFF
TGTGCCAGCAGCCAAGCCAGGACGGGAGGCACTGAAGCTTTCTTT
>TRBJ1-1|TRBV5-4|NA|NA
CASSWRPDTEAFF
TGTGCCAGCAGCTGGAGGCCCGACACTGAAGCTTTCTTT
>TRBJ2-3|TRBV9|NA|NA
CASSLRDRPSDTQYF
TGTGCCAGCAGCCTCAGGGATAGGCCGTCAGATACGCAGTATTTT
>TRBJ1-1|TRBV29-1|NA|NA
CSVEEGWGDTEAFF
TGCAGCGTTGAAGAGGGGTGGGGAGACACTGAAGCTTTCTTT
>TRBJ2-7|TRBV7-6|NA|NA
CASSLAAGVPYEQYF
TGTGCCAGCAGCTTAGCTGCCGGGGTTCCCTACGAGCAGTACTTC
>TRBJ1-3|TRBV30|NA|NA
CAWSVGTRTGNTIYF
TGTGCCTGGAGCGTCGGGACTCGAACTGGAAACACCATATATTTT
>TRBJ2-7|TRBV5-1|NA|TRBD1
CASSLDGTGVEQYF
TGCGCCAGCAGCTTGGACGGGACAGGGGTCGAGCAGTACTTC
>TRBJ2-1|TRBV7-2|NA|TRBD2
CASSTPGLAGNEQFF
TGTGCCAGCAGCACCCCGGGACTAGCGGGCAATGAGCAGTTCTTC
>TRBJ1-4|TRBV4-2|NA|NA
CASSQESTAYATNEKLFF
TGTGCCAGCAGCCAAGAGTCCACGGCCTATGCAACTAATGAAAAACTGTTTTTT
>TRBJ1-1|TRBV27|NA|NA
CASNAEGGNTEAFF
TGTGCCAGCAACGCTGAGGGGGGGAACACTGAAGCTTTCTTT
>TRBJ2-7|TRBV28|NA|NA
CASSFELVGQSYEQYF
TGTGCCAGCAGTTTTGAACTCGTCGGACAGTCCTACGAGCAGTACTTC
>TRBJ2-3|TRBV10-3|NA|TRBD2
CAISPGLAGITDTQYF
TGTGCCATCAGTCCGGGACTAGCGGGAATCACAGATACGCAGTATTTT
>TRBJ1-6|TRBV28|NA|NA
CASSDRTDSPLHF
TGTGCCAGCTCCGACAGGACCGATTCACCCCTCCACTTT
>TRBJ2-7|TRBV6-5|NA|TRBD2
CASSQRGSYEQYF
TGTGCCAGCAGCCAGCGGGGTTCCTACGAGCAGTACTTC
>TRBJ2-4|TRBV2|NA|NA
CASSESGRKNIQYF
TGTGCCAGCAGTGAATCAGGGCGCAAAAACATTCAGTACTTC
>TRBJ2-1|TRBV9|NA|NA
CASSLGSSSYNEQFF
TGTGCCAGCAGCCTCGGCAGTTCCTCCTACAATGAGCAGTTCTTC
>TRBJ2-6|TRBV6-6|NA|TRBD1
CASSGQGTGANVLTF
TGTGCCAGCAGTGGACAGGGGACTGGGGCCAACGTCCTGACTTTC
>TRBJ2-7|TRBV10-3|NA|NA
CAIRSSISAYEQYF
TGTGCCATCAGGAGTTCGATTAGCGCCTACGAGCAGTACTTC
>TRBJ2-3|TRBV9|NA|TRBD2
CASSQTSGGTDTQYF
TGTGCCAGCAGCCAGACTAGCGGCGGCACAGATACGCAGTATTTT
>TRBJ2-2|TRBV6-1|few|NA
CASSGSQITNTGELFF
TGTGCCAGCAGTGGATCCCAGATTACGAACACCGGGGAGCTGTTTTTT
>TRBJ2-2|TRBV5-1|NA|NA
CASSWETGAGELFF
TGCGCCAGCAGCTGGGAAACGGGGGCCGGGGAGCTGTTTTTT
>TRBJ2-2|TRBV3-1/TRBV3-2|NA|TRBD1
CASSHKGQGMMGTGELFF
TGTGCCAGCAGCCATAAGGGACAGGGGATGATGGGGACCGGGGAGCTGTTTTTT
>TRBJ2-6|TRBV9|few|TRBD1
CASSVDLGQGLPSGANVLTF
TGTGCCAGCAGCGTAGATTTAGGACAGGGCCTACCCTCTGGGGCCAACGTCCTGACTTTC
>TRBJ1-6|TRBV5-1|NA|NA
CASSLDGMNSPLHF
TGCGCCAGCAGCTTGGATGGTATGAATTCACCCCTCCACTTT
>TRBJ2-3|TRBV18|NA|TRBD2
CASSPWTSEDADTQYF
TGTGCCAGCTCACCCTGGACTAGTGAGGACGCAGATACGCAGTATTTT
>TRBJ2-7|TRBV14|NA|NA
CASSRLGGTYEQYF
TGTGCCAGCAGCCGACTAGGGGGAACCTACGAGCAGTACTTC
>TRBJ1-4|TRBV7-9|once|NA
CASSLGLNPNEKLFF
TGTGCCAGCAGCCTGGGGCTGAACCCAAATGAAAAACTGTTTTTT
>TRBJ2-2|TRBV28|few|TRBD2
CASSFGGLAGSNGELFF
TGTGCCAGCAGTTTCGGGGGACTAGCGGGAAGTAACGGGGAGCTGTTTTTT
>TRBJ2-7|TRBV7-8|NA|NA
CASSSGTYEQYF
TGTGCCAGCAGCTCGGGGACCTACGAGCAGTACTTC
>TRBJ1-3|TRBV7-8|NA|NA
CASSSSRTDSGNTIYF
TGTGCCAGCAGCTCGAGTCGGACGGACTCTGGAAACACCATATATTTT
>TRBJ2-2|TRBV11-3|few|TRBD1
CASSPRTGTGELFF
TGTGCCAGCAGCCCCCGGACAGGGACAGGGGAGCTGTTTTTT
>TRBJ2-4|TRBV19|NA|NA
CASSREIAKNIQYF
TGTGCCAGTAGTAGGGAAATAGCCAAAAACATTCAGTACTTC
>TRBJ1-1|TRBV9|NA|NA
CASSLYMNTEAFF
TGTGCCAGCAGCTTGTATATGAACACTGAAGCTTTCTTT
>TRBJ2-5|TRBV7-2|NA|NA
CASSLIGDSGETQYF
TGTGCCAGCAGCTTAATTGGTGACAGTGGGGAGACCCAGTACTTC
>TRBJ1-1|TRBV18|once|NA
CASSPRKPIAEAFF
TGTGCCAGCTCACCACGAAAACCAATAGCTGAAGCTTTCTTT
>TRBJ1-1|TRBV7-8|NA|NA
CASSFRRATAEAFF
TGTGCCAGCAGCTTCCGCAGGGCGACGGCTGAAGCTTTCTTT
>TRBJ1-1|TRBV10-3|NA|TRBD1
CASWDRGVEAFF
TGTGCCTCCTGGGACAGGGGCGTTGAAGCTTTCTTT
>TRBJ1-1|TRBV5-1|NA|NA
CASSVGNGGMNTEAFF
TGCGCCAGCAGCGTGGGGAATGGGGGTATGAACACTGAAGCTTTCTTT
>TRBJ1-1|TRBV27|NA|NA
CASSVDRLGTEAFF
TGTGCCAGCAGTGTGGATAGATTGGGCACTGAAGCTTTCTTT
>TRBJ2-7|TRBV7-9|NA|TRBD2
CASSPRGDEQYF
TGTGCCAGCAGCCCCCGGGGGGACGAGCAGTACTTC